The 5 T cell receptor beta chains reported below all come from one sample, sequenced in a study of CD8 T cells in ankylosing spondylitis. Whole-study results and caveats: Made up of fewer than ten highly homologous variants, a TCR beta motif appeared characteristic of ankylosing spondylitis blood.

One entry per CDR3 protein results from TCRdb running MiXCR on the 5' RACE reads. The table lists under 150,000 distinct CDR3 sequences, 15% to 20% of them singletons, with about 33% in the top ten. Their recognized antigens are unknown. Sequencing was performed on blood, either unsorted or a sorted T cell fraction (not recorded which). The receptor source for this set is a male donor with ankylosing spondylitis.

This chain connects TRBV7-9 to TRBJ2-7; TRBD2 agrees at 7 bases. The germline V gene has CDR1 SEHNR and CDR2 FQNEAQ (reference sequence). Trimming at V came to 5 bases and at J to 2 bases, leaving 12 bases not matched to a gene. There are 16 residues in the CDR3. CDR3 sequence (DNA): TGTGCCAGCAGCCAAATGGGCCTTGCGGGGGCCTACGAGCAGTACTTC. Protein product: CASSQMGLAGAYEQYF.

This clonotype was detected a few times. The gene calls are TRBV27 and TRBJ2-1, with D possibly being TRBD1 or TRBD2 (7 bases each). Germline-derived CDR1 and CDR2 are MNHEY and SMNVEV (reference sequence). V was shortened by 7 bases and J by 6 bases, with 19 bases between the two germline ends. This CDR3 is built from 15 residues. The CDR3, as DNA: TGTGCCAGCAAATTCCAGGGGGGGGGTAGCAATGAGCAGTTCTTC. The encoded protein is CASKFQGGGSNEQFF.

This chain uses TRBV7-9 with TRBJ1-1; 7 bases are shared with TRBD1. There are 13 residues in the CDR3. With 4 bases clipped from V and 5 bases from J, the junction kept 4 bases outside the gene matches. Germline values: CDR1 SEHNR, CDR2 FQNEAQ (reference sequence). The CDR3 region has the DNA TGTGCCAGCAGCTCCAGGGGGGTGACTGAAGCTTTCTTT. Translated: CASSSRGVTEAFF.

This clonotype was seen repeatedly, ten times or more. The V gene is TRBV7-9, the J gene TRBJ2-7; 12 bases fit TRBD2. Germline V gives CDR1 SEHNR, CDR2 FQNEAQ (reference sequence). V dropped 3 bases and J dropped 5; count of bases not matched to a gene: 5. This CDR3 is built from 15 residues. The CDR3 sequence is CASSFQTSGSHEQYF. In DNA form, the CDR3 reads TGTGCCAGCAGCTTTCAGACTAGCGGGAGCCACGAGCAGTACTTC.

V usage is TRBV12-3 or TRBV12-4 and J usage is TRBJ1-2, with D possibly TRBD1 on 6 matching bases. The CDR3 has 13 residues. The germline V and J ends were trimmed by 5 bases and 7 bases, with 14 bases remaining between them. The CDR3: CASSPGGFGGYTF. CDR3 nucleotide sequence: TGTGCCAGCAGTCCTGGGGGCTTTGGTGGCTACACCTTC.